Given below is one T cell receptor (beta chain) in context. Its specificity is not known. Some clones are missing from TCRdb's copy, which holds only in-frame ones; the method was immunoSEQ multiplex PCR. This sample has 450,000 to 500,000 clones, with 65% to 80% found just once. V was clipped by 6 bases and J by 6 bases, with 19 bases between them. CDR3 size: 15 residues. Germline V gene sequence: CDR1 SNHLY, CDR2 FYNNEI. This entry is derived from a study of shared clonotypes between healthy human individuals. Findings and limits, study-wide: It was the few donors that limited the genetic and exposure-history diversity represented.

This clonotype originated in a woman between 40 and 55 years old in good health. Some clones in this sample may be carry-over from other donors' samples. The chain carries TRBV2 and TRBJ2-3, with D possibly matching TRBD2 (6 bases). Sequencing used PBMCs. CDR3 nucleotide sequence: TGTGCCAGCAGGCCTGGTGGCGGGATAAGGGATACGCAGTATTTT. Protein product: CASRPGGGIRDTQYF.